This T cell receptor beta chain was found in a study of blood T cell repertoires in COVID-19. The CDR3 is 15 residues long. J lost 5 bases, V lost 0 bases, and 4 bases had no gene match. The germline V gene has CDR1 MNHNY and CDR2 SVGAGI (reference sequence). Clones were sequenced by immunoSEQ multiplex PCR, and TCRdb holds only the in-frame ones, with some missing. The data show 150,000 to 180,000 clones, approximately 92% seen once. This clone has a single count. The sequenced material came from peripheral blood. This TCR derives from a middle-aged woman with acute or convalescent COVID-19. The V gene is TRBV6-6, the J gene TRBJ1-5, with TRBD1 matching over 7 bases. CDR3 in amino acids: CASSYSDRVDQPQHF. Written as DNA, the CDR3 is TGTGCCAGCAGTTACTCTGACAGGGTGGATCAGCCCCAGCATTTT.